Included here is one T cell receptor (beta chain) sequence, with context. The data originate from a study of blood T cell repertoires in COVID-19. The CDR3 spans 12 residues. V lost 11 bases and J lost 6, with 17 bases in between. The V gene's germline CDR1 is MNHEY and CDR2 SVGAGI. Participants were aged about 18 to 89 years from 20 to 30 US areas. Sequencing used immunoSEQ multiplex PCR; TCRdb keeps in-frame clones, though not all of them. The repertoire holds under 250,000 clones, 83% seen once, with 3% to 4% in the top ten. This receptor was taken from a woman aged 40 to 50 who had been exposed to COVID-19. The rearrangement uses TRBV6-5 and TRBJ2-7; possible D gene TRBD1, 7 bases. The sample taken for sequencing was PBMCs or T cells enriched from blood (not recorded which). This CDR3 reads CAGQEGEGEQYF. In DNA, the CDR3 is TGTGCCGGACAGGAGGGAGAAGGCGAGCAGTACTTC.